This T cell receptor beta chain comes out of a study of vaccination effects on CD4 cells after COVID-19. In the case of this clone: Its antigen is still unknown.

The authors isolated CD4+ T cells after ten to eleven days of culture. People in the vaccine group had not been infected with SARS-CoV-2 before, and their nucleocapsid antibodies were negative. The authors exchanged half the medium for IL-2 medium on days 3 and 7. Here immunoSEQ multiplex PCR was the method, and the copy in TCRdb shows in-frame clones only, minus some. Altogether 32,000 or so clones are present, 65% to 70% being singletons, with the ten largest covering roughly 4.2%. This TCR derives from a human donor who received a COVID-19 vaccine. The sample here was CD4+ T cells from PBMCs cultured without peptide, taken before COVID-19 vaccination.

The CDR3 is CASSVTSGGADTQYF. In DNA form, the CDR3 reads TGTGCCAGCAGCGTGACTAGCGGGGGGGCAGATACGCAGTATTTT. V and J are TRBV9 and TRBJ2-3; 14 nucleotides line up with TRBD2. V dropped 2 bases and J dropped 4; count of bases not matched to a gene: 0. CDR1 SGDLS and CDR2 YYNGEE come from the germline V gene. This CDR3 has 15 amino acids. The full variable domain, in which reference TRBV9 and TRBJ2-3 provide the parts outside the CDR3, is DSGVTQTPKHLITATGQRVTLRCSPRSGDLSVYWYQQSLDQGLQFLIQYYNGEERAKGNILERFSAQQFPDLHSELNLSSLELGDSALYFCASSVTSGGADTQYFGPGTRLTVL.